These 21 T cell receptor beta chains were sequenced from one sample in a study of T cell repertoires in cytomegalovirus infection. Via MiXCR, TCRdb re-called the reads, giving one row per CDR3 protein. The repertoire holds 740,000 or so distinct CDR3 sequences, with less than 40% as singletons. The sample consisted of PBMCs. These receptor sequences come from a human donor in good health (CMV status not recorded). Some clones in this sample may be carry-over from other donors' samples.

This clonotype was counted only a few times. This CDR3 reads CSAPPGRGKNTGELFF. CDR3 sequence (DNA): TGCAGTGCTCCCCCCGGGCGGGGGAAGAACACCGGGGAGCTGTTTTTT. J is TRBJ2-2 and V is TRBV20-1; 7 bases agree with TRBD2. V was pared by 5 bases and J by 1 base, with 10 bases of the junction left unmatched. This CDR3 contains 16 residues. CDR1 is DFQATT and CDR2 is SNEGSKA in the germline V gene (reference sequence).

The chain combines TRBV29-1 with TRBJ2-1; D remains ambiguous. Trimming pared 4 bases from V and 2 bases from J, leaving 12 bases between. Germline V gene data show CDR1 as SQVTM and CDR2 as ANQGSEA. The CDR3 runs 14 residues. The CDR3 region is CSVVLALTYNEQFF. CDR3 in DNA: TGCAGCGTTGTGTTGGCGTTGACCTACAATGAGCAGTTCTTC.

V and J are TRBV12-3 or TRBV12-4 and TRBJ2-1; TRBD1 matches at 9 bases. The CDR3 covers 18 residues. The junction had 15 bases not matched to a gene; V was cut back by 6 bases and J by 3 bases. The CDR3 protein is CASSLGQGVFGFYNEQFF. The CDR3 DNA follows: TGTGCCAGCAGCCTGGGACAGGGAGTTTTTGGGTTCTACAATGAGCAGTTCTTC.

V gene TRBV7-9 combines with J gene TRBJ2-5, with 8 bases matching TRBD1. Germline values: CDR1 SEHNR, CDR2 FQNEAQ (reference sequence). The J segment lost 2 bases and the V segment lost 4 bases, leaving 6 bases of the junction unmatched. The CDR3 extends over 15 amino acids. The CDR3 here is CASSSGTGAQETQYF. The DNA of the CDR3 is TGTGCCAGCAGCTCCGGGACAGGTGCACAAGAGACCCAGTACTTC.

This clonotype has a handful of counts. V is TRBV19 and J is TRBJ1-1; possibly TRBD1 for D (5 bases). CDR1 and CDR2 (germline): LNHDA, SQIVND (reference sequence). The CDR3 contains 14 residues. Trimming pared 4 bases from V and 0 bases from J, leaving 9 bases between. CDR3 amino acids: CASSTEGVNTEAFF. CDR3 in DNA: TGTGCCAGTAGTACTGAAGGGGTGAACACTGAAGCTTTCTTT.

The gene calls are TRBV9 and TRBJ1-1, with D maybe TRBD1 (5 bases). Germline V gene lookup returns CDR1 SGDLS and CDR2 YYNGEE. V was clipped by 4 bases and J by 5 bases, with 12 bases between them. CDR3 length: 13 residues. The CDR3 DNA reads as TGTGCCAGCAGCCAAAAAAGGGGTACTGAAGCTTTCTTT. It codes for CASSQKRGTEAFF.

The V call is TRBV5-6, the J call TRBJ2-7; TRBD2 matches 8 bases. V gave up 4 bases and J gave up 4 bases; unmatched junction bases: 13. This CDR3 has 16 amino acids. The germline CDR1 and CDR2 sequences are SGHDT and YYEEEE. The CDR3 DNA sequence: TGTGCCAGCAGCCGCGGGGGTAGCGGGAAGGCGTACGAGCAGTACTTC. Translation gives CASSRGGSGKAYEQYF.

This clonotype was observed a few times. The chain carries TRBV28 and TRBJ2-7; 8 bases are shared with TRBD1. The CDR3 is 16 residues long. Germline values: CDR1 MDHEN, CDR2 SYDVKM. V lost 5 bases and J lost 3; bases outside the gene matches: 12. The CDR3 loop is CASSAPVTGALYEQYF. The CDR3 bases are TGTGCCAGCAGTGCCCCCGTGACAGGGGCCCTCTACGAGCAGTACTTC.

V gene TRBV6-2 or TRBV6-3 combines with J gene TRBJ1-2; no firm D call. The germline V and J ends were trimmed by 0 bases and 3 bases, with 11 bases remaining between them. The CDR3 sequence is 15 residues long. Germline values: CDR1 MNHEY, CDR2 SVGEGT. The CDR3 bases are TGTGCCAGCAGTTACTCTAGAAGGGAAGACTATGGCTACACCTTC. Translation: CASSYSRREDYGYTF.

This clonotype has a handful of counts. The chain carries TRBV10-3 and TRBJ2-1, with a tentative D call TRBD2 (7 bases). Trimming pared 7 bases from V and 5 bases from J, leaving 21 bases between. The CDR3 sequence is 16 residues long. CDR1 is ENHRY, CDR2 SYGVKD, per germline. In DNA, the CDR3 is TGTGCCATCACCCCCCGGGGGCGGGAGCTGGACAATGAGCAGTTCTTC. It encodes CAITPRGRELDNEQFF.

The chain carries TRBV2 and TRBJ1-1, with 9 bases lining up with TRBD1. Germline values: CDR1 SNHLY, CDR2 FYNNEI. The CDR3 sequence is 13 residues long. The trim removed 10 bases at V and 5 bases at J, leaving 8 bases unmatched. The CDR3 nucleotides are TGTGCCAAACAACCGGGACAGGGTACTGAAGCTTTCTTT. Translating it yields CAKQPGQGTEAFF.

Only a few counts were recorded for this clonotype. J is TRBJ2-7 and V is TRBV7-2; 12 bases match TRBD2. The V gene end was trimmed by 2 bases and the J gene end by 4 bases; junction bases not matched to a gene: 9. This CDR3 spans 17 amino acids. Germline CDR1 and CDR2: SGHTA and FQGNSA. The CDR3 sequence is CASSLSQTSGSFYEQYF. The DNA of the CDR3 is TGTGCCAGCAGCTTATCCCAGACTAGCGGGAGCTTTTACGAGCAGTACTTC.

The sample holds a few counts of this clonotype. This chain connects TRBV29-1 to TRBJ1-1, with D possibly TRBD1 on 5 matching bases. The CDR3 covers 12 residues. The V and J ends lost 7 bases and 4 bases respectively, with 13 bases between them. The germline gives CDR1 SQVTM, CDR2 ANQGSEA. CDR3 nucleotides: TGCAGCGCCACCAGGGTGGGCACTGAAGCTTTCTTT. Translation: CSATRVGTEAFF.

This CDR3 is CATPGGLTEAFF. The CDR3 DNA reads as TGTGCCACCCCCGGGGGACTCACTGAAGCTTTCTTT. The rearrangement joins TRBV2 to TRBJ1-1; the D gene is possibly TRBD1 (5 bases). Deletions cut 10 bases from V and 4 bases from J, with 13 bases between. The CDR3 has 12 amino acids. Germline CDR1 SNHLY, CDR2 FYNNEI.

This clonotype was observed a handful of times. The chain couples TRBV5-6 to TRBJ2-6, with a weak D call TRBD1 (6 bases). The germline V gene has CDR1 SGHDT and CDR2 YYEEEE. CDR3 size: 17 residues. V dropped 3 bases and J dropped 1 base, with 14 bases sitting between them. This CDR3 is CASSWGATGSGANVLTF. The DNA for the CDR3 is TGTGCCAGCAGCTGGGGAGCTACAGGGTCTGGGGCCAACGTCCTGACTTTC.

The chain employs TRBV20-1 and TRBJ2-1, with 9 bases that match TRBD2. Germline V CDR1 and CDR2: DFQATT, SNEGSKA (reference sequence). The CDR3 spans 14 residues. Trimming took 6 bases from V and 10 from J; bases not matched to a gene: 13. The CDR3 sequence is CSARLRGGRGEQFF. For the CDR3, the DNA is TGCAGTGCCCGCCTTCGGGGCGGGAGGGGAGAGCAGTTCTTC.

There are many counts of this clonotype. This rearrangement joins TRBV6-1 to TRBJ1-2; 7 positions agree with TRBD1. The ends lost 4 bases at V and 6 bases at J; junction bases unmatched: 2. CDR1 is MNHNS, CDR2 SASEGT, per germline. The CDR3 is 12 residues long. In nucleotides, the CDR3 is TGTGCCAGCAGTGTTACAGGGGATGGCTACACCTTC. This encodes CASSVTGDGYTF.

A few counts support this clonotype. The rearrangement uses TRBV5-1 and TRBJ1-3; no firm D call. The V end was cut by 4 bases, the J end by 0 bases, with 11 bases between. CDR1 is SGHRS and CDR2 is YFSETQ in the germline V gene. The CDR3 spans 15 residues. In DNA form, the CDR3 reads TGCGCCAGCAGCACCGGGCCCAACTCTGGAAACACCATATATTTT. This translates into CASSTGPNSGNTIYF.

A remark on this clonotype: This likely comes from a read error, as the CDR3 has no conserved phenylalanine or tryptophan at its end. V is TRBV20-1 and J is TRBJ1-1; D call uncertain. This CDR3 region has 12 residues. Germline CDR1 and CDR2: DFQATT and SNEGSKA (reference sequence). This chain's CDR3 is CSAGGWNTEAFS. CDR3 in DNA: TGCAGCGCGGGTGGATGGAACACTGAAGCTTTCTCT.

This clonotype was counted a single time. The rearrangement links TRBV20-1 to TRBJ2-1; 9 nucleotides align to TRBD1. The V gene's germline CDR1 is DFQATT and CDR2 SNEGSKA (reference sequence). This CDR3 comprises 16 residues. The V gene end was trimmed by 0 bases and the J gene end by 3 bases; junction bases not matched to a gene: 6. In DNA form, the CDR3 reads TGCAGTGCTAGAGACTCACAGGGGGCGCTCTACAATGAGCAGTTCTTC. Encoded protein: CSARDSQGALYNEQFF.

CDR3 sequence (DNA): TGTGCCAGCATCCCCGCGGGGCAGGGGGCGTCTCGCCTCCACTTT. Protein: CASIPAGQGASRLHF. The chain recombines TRBV6-2 or TRBV6-3 with TRBJ1-6; 8 nucleotides agree with TRBD1. The CDR3 covers 15 residues. Germline V gene data show CDR1 as MNHEY and CDR2 as SVGEGT. Trimming at V came to 7 bases and at J to 15 bases, leaving 17 bases not matched to a gene.